The following is a T cell receptor (beta chain) sequence with its context. The assay was immunoSEQ multiplex PCR, and TCRdb's table has in-frame clones only and misses some. The data show more than 85,000 clones, 90% seen once. This sample was included in a study of blood T cell repertoires in COVID-19. Looking at the study overall: Researchers got acute and convalescent COVID-19 samples from the United States, Italy and Spain.

The CDR3 extends over 15 amino acids. Germline CDR1 SGHTA, CDR2 FQGTGA. V was pared by 2 bases and J by 0 bases, with 5 bases between. Specimen: peripheral blood. The TCR comes from a man in his fifties or sixties with acute or convalescent COVID-19. V usage is TRBV7-3 and J usage is TRBJ1-6; D unresolved. As DNA, the CDR3 is TGTGCCAGCAGCTTAGTCGGCTCCTATAATTCACCCCTCCACTTT. Translation: CASSLVGSYNSPLHF.